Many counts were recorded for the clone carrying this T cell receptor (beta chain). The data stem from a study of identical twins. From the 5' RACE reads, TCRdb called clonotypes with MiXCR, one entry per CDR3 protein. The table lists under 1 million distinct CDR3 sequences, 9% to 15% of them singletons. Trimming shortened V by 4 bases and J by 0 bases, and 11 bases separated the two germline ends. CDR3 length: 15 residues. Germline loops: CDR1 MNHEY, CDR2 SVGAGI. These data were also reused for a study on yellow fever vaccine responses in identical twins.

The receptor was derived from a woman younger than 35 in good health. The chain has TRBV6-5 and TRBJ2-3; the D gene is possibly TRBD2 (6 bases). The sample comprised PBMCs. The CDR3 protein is CASSFAGTSTDTQYF. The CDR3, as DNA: TGTGCCAGCAGTTTCGCGGGGACCAGCACAGATACGCAGTATTTT.